One and the same sample provided the 10 T cell receptor beta chains below, sequenced in a study of blood T cell repertoires in COVID-19. Measured with immunoSEQ multiplex PCR; TCRdb has only the in-frame clones, and not every one. The sample shows approximately 170,000 clones, 86% of them seen only once. What was sequenced was peripheral blood. These receptors were collected from a woman aged 70-85 years with acute or convalescent COVID-19.

The chain carries TRBV6-5 and TRBJ1-1; no definite D call. CDR1 MNHEY and CDR2 SVGAGI come from the germline V gene. The CDR3 has 12 amino acids. Trimming stripped 8 bases from V and 0 bases from J, with 7 bases between. The CDR3, as DNA: TGTGCCAGCGGACTCTTGAACACTGAAGCTTTCTTT. The encoded protein is CASGLLNTEAFF.

V and J are TRBV5-7 and TRBJ1-5; D may be TRBD1 (5 bases). TRBV5-7 is identified as an open reading frame with a role that is uncertain. This CDR3 has 17 residues. V was shortened by 2 bases and J by 3 bases, with 18 bases between the two germline ends. The CDR3 is CASSFPVPRQLNQPQHF. The CDR3 DNA is TGTGCCAGCAGCTTCCCCGTACCCCGACAGCTCAATCAGCCCCAGCATTTT.

This chain links TRBV14 with TRBJ1-5, with D uncertain. Trimming cost V 1 base and J 4 bases, with 5 bases left between them. The CDR3 sequence is 13 residues long. Germline V gives CDR1 SGHDN, CDR2 FVKESK. The CDR3 sequence: CASSQGRNQPQHF. For the CDR3, the DNA is TGTGCCAGCAGCCAAGGCAGAAATCAGCCCCAGCATTTT.

This chain links TRBV4-3 with TRBJ2-7, with 7 bases that match TRBD2. Germline V lookup: CDR1 LGHNA, CDR2 YSLEER. This CDR3 has 15 residues. After removal of 4 bases from V and 4 bases from J, the junction contained 10 bases not matched to a gene. CDR3 loop: CASSPGEGARYEQYF. For the CDR3, the DNA is TGCGCCAGCAGCCCGGGGGAGGGCGCGAGATACGAGCAGTACTTC.

CDR3 bases: TGTGCCAGCACTCGTCGGGACAGGGGCCCCTACGAGCAGTACTTC. It encodes CASTRRDRGPYEQYF. The chain couples TRBV5-5 to TRBJ2-7; 10 bases agree with TRBD1. From germline, CDR1 is SGHKS and CDR2 YYEKEE (reference sequence). V lost 6 bases, J lost 2 bases, and 8 bases stayed unmatched. CDR3 size: 15 residues.

The chain recombines TRBV12-3 or TRBV12-4 with TRBJ2-3; TRBD1 might be the D (5 bases). CDR3 length: 13 amino acids. With 5 bases removed from V and 4 bases from J, the gap between germline ends came to 10 bases. CDR3 sequence reads: CASSRGQADTQYF. CDR3 nucleotide sequence: TGTGCCAGCAGTCGAGGACAAGCAGATACGCAGTATTTT.

This clone was detected only once. V is TRBV10-3 and J is TRBJ1-3, with D unresolved. The CDR3 consists of 14 residues. The V gene lost 8 bases and the J gene lost 3 bases, with 14 bases spanning the gap. Germline values: CDR1 ENHRY, CDR2 SYGVKD. In DNA form, the CDR3 reads TGTGCCATCCGGCCGGCGAGGGATGGAAACACCATATATTTT. Its protein product is CAIRPARDGNTIYF.

V gene TRBV10-3 combines with J gene TRBJ2-2; 9 nucleotides align to TRBD2. Trimming at V came to 3 bases and at J to 4 bases, leaving 6 bases not matched to a gene. The germline CDR1 and CDR2 sequences are ENHRY and SYGVKD. This CDR3 is built from 16 residues. CDR3 sequence (DNA): TGTGCCATCAGTGACGCGGCTAGCGGGGTCACCGGGGAGCTGTTTTTT. It specifies CAISDAASGVTGELFF.

A few counts support this clone. The J gene is TRBJ1-3, the V gene TRBV21-1. TRBV21-1 is a listed pseudogene. The CDR3 length is 15 residues. The CDR3 region has the DNA TGTGCCAGCAGCAAAGTCGGAGGCCCTGGAAACACCATATATTTT. It is translated as CASSKVGGPGNTIYF.

The chain uses TRBV24-1 and TRBJ2-4; TRBD1 is a possible D gene (6 bases). Germline values: CDR1 KGHDR, CDR2 SFDVKD. Trimming removed 9 bases at V and 0 bases at J, with 38 bases between. The CDR3 totals 23 residues. This chain's CDR3 is CATPGRRNRADFWPRLAKNIQYF. In DNA form, the CDR3 reads TGTGCCACCCCCGGTCGAAGGAACAGGGCGGACTTTTGGCCCCGTTTAGCCAAAAACATTCAGTACTTC.